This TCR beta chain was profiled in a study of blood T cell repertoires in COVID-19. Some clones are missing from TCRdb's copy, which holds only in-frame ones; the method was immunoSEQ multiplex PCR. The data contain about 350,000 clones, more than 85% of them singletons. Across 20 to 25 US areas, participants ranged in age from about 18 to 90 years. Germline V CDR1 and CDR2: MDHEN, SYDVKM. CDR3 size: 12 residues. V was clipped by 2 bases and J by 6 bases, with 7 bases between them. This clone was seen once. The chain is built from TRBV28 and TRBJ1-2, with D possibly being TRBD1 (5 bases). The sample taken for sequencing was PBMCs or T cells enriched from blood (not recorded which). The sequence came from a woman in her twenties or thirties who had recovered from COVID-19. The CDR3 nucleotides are TGTGCCAGCAGTTTAGGGGCTGATGGCTACACCTTC. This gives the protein CASSLGADGYTF.